The subject of this entry is one T cell receptor beta chain. This record belongs to a study of control samples from healthy donors and cancer patients. Germline CDR1 is SGHRS and CDR2 is YFSETQ. V lost 4 bases, J lost 3 bases, and 6 bases stayed unmatched. CDR3 length: 14 residues. Profiling relied on immunoSEQ multiplex PCR, and the TCRdb table lists in-frame clones only, not all of them. The sample has 200,000 to 250,000 clones; around 94% are singletons. The sequence was collected from a man in his fifties or sixties in good health. The chain joins TRBV5-1 to TRBJ1-2; 7 nucleotides agree with TRBD1. The source material was blood. The CDR3 reads CASSLSGGDYGYTF. CDR3 bases: TGCGCCAGCAGCCTTTCAGGGGGGGACTATGGCTACACCTTC.